Presented here are 11 T cell receptor beta chains from one specimen sequenced in a study of T cell responses to AZD1222 COVID-19 vaccine. Sequencing used immunoSEQ multiplex PCR; TCRdb keeps in-frame clones, though not all of them. The data show about 110,000 clones, with roughly four fifths seen just once and under 10% held by the top ten. This specimen was peripheral blood, taken on day 0 of AZD1222 vaccination. Source of these receptors: an adult in good health.

V and J are TRBV12-5 and TRBJ2-3, with 13 positions matching TRBD2. The CDR3 is 16 amino acids. With V trimmed by 4 bases and J by 5 bases, 6 bases remained unmatched. Germline V lookup: CDR1 LGHNT, CDR2 FRNRAP. In DNA form, the CDR3 reads TGTGCTAGTGGTTGGACTAGCGGGAGAGCGGGAGATACGCAGTATTTT. It translates to CASGWTSGRAGDTQYF. The variable domain in full, with the rest retrieved from reference TRBV12-5 and TRBJ2-3, is DARVTQTPRHKVTEMGQEVTMRCQPILGHNTVFWYRQTMMQGLELLAYFRNRAPLDDSGMPKDRFSAEMPDATLATLKIQPSEPRDSAVYFCASGWTSGRAGDTQYFGPGTRLTVL.

This rearrangement joins TRBV28 to TRBJ2-7; 7 bases agree with TRBD1. CDR1 and CDR2 (germline): MDHEN, SYDVKM. Unmatched junction bases numbered 4, after V lost 5 bases and J lost 0 bases. This CDR3 region has 14 residues. The chain's CDR3 is CASSPGQSSYEQYF. The DNA for the CDR3 is TGTGCCAGCAGTCCGGGACAGTCCTCCTACGAGCAGTACTTC.

The rearrangement uses TRBV18 and TRBJ2-3; D possibly corresponds to TRBD1 (7 bases). Germline assignment: CDR1 KGHSH and CDR2 LQKENI. The V end was cut by 4 bases, the J end by 5 bases, with 16 bases between. The CDR3 runs to 15 residues. CDR3 amino acids: CASSLAAQGKDTQYF. Written as DNA, the CDR3 is TGTGCCAGCTCACTAGCGGCACAGGGGAAAGATACGCAGTATTTT.

The rearrangement joins TRBV5-1 to TRBJ1-2; 9 bases line up with TRBD1. The CDR3 length is 13 residues. The trim removed 4 bases at V and 6 bases at J, leaving 4 bases unmatched. Looked up from germline, CDR1 is SGHRS and CDR2 is YFSETQ. CDR3 sequence: CASSQGTGNGYTF. The CDR3 coding sequence is TGCGCCAGCAGCCAAGGGACAGGGAATGGCTACACCTTC.

The genes are TRBV19 and TRBJ1-2; weak D call: TRBD1 (6 bases). With 9 bases removed from V and 2 bases from J, the gap between germline ends came to 13 bases. Germline V gene lookup returns CDR1 LNHDA and CDR2 SQIVND (reference sequence). CDR3 length: 13 residues. In nucleotides, the CDR3 is TGTGCCAGCCGAACAGGGAACAACTATGGCTACACCTTC. It translates to CASRTGNNYGYTF.

This clone was seen only once. This chain links TRBV7-9 with TRBJ2-7, with 8 bases that match TRBD2. Germline V gives CDR1 SEHNR, CDR2 FQNEAQ (reference sequence). The J segment lost 5 bases and the V segment lost 1 base, leaving 4 bases of the junction unmatched. This CDR3 spans 14 amino acids. CDR3 amino acids: CASSLVEAGDEQYF. Written as DNA, the CDR3 is TGTGCCAGCAGCTTAGTGGAAGCGGGAGACGAGCAGTACTTC.

The chain recombines TRBV19 with TRBJ2-5; 10 bases agree with TRBD2. The V gene end was trimmed by 1 base and the J gene end by 2 bases; junction bases not matched to a gene: 4. Germline-derived CDR1 and CDR2 are LNHDA and SQIVND (reference sequence). This CDR3 contains 16 residues. The CDR3 nucleotides are TGTGCCAGTAGTATAGTTCCTAGCGGGGGTCAAGAGACCCAGTACTTC. Encoded protein: CASSIVPSGGQETQYF.

The chain uses TRBV19 and TRBJ1-3; no definite D call. The germline V gene encodes CDR1 LNHDA and CDR2 SQIVND (reference sequence). CDR3 length: 17 amino acids. Trimming took off 0 bases at V and 0 bases at J, with 12 bases between the two ends. The CDR3 DNA reads as TGTGCCAGTAGTATAGATCGAGGTTTCAGCTCTGGAAACACCATATATTTT. Translated: CASSIDRGFSSGNTIYF. The full variable domain, in which reference TRBV19 and TRBJ1-3 provide the parts outside the CDR3, is DGGITQSPKYLFRKEGQNVTLSCEQNLNHDAMYWYRQDPGQGLRLIYYSQIVNDFQKGDIAEGYSVSREKKESFPLTVTSAQKNPTAFYLCASSIDRGFSSGNTIYFGEGSWLTVV.

J is TRBJ1-5 and V is TRBV2, with TRBD1 matching over 9 bases. The V gene's germline CDR1 is SNHLY and CDR2 FYNNEI. This CDR3 comprises 14 residues. V lost 4 bases and J lost 7; bases outside the gene matches: 5. The CDR3 region has the DNA TGTGCCAGCAGTGGACAGGGGGTAAGACAGCCCCAGCATTTT. Its translation: CASSGQGVRQPQHF.

The chain combines TRBV9 with TRBJ1-6; D is unclear. Germline assignment: CDR1 SGDLS and CDR2 YYNGEE. Trimming removed 3 bases at V and 9 bases at J, with 19 bases between. CDR3 length: 16 residues. In DNA form, the CDR3 reads TGTGCCAGCAGCGCCGGAGGAGTCAAGGGCGGTTCACCCCTCCACTTT. This translates into CASSAGGVKGGSPLHF.

This chain connects TRBV6-2 or TRBV6-3 to TRBJ2-7; possible D gene TRBD1, 6 bases. Trimming removed 0 bases from V and 2 bases from J, with 20 bases in between. CDR1 MNHEY and CDR2 SVGEGT come from the germline V gene. CDR3 size: 18 residues. This chain's CDR3 is CASSYSAPGALITYEQYF. In DNA, the CDR3 is TGTGCCAGCAGTTACTCGGCGCCAGGGGCCTTAATTACCTACGAGCAGTACTTC.